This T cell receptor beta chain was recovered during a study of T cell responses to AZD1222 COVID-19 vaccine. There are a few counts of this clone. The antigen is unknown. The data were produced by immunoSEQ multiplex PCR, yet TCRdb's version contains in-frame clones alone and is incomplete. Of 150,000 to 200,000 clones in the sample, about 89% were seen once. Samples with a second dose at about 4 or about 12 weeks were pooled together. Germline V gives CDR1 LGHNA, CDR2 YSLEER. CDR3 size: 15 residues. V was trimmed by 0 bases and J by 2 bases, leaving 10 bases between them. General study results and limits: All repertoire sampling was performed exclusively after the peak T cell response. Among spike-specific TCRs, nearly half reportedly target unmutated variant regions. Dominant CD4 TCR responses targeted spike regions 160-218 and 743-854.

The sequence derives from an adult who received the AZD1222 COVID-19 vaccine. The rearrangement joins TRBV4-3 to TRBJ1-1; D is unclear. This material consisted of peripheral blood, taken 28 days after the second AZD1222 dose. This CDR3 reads CASSQEWADNTEAFF. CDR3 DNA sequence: TGCGCCAGCAGCCAAGAGTGGGCAGACAACACTGAAGCTTTCTTT.